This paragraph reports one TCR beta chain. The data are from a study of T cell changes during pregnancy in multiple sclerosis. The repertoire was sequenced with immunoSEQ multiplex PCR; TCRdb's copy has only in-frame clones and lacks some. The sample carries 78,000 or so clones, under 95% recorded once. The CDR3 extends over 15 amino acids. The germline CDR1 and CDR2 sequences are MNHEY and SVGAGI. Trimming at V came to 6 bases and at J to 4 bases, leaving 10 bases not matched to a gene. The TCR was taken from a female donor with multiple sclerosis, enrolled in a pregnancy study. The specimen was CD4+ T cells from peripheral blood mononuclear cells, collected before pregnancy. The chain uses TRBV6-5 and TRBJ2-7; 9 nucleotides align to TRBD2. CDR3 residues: CASSSLAGGQYEQYF. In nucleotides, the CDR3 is TGTGCCAGCAGCTCGCTGGCGGGGGGGCAGTACGAGCAGTACTTC.